The 9 T cell receptor beta chains reported below all come from one sample, sequenced in a study of OX40 agonist ivuxolimab in advanced cancers. TCRdb's copy holds only in-frame clones and misses some; the assay was immunoSEQ multiplex PCR. The data contain about 72,000 clones, approximately 84% of them singletons. Sequencing was performed on CD4+ or CD8+ T cells sorted from blood, taken in a trial of the OX40 agonist ivuxolimab. Every receptor here comes from an adult with an advanced solid tumor such as melanoma, head and neck, liver or kidney cancer.

The chain has TRBV6-5 and TRBJ1-4, with a tentative D call TRBD1 (5 bases). This CDR3 is built from 14 residues. CDR1 MNHEY and CDR2 SVGAGI come from the germline V gene. The V end was cut by 6 bases, the J end by 4 bases, with 12 bases between. The CDR3 sequence is CASRGGVNNEKLFF. The CDR3 nucleotides are TGTGCCAGCAGGGGGGGAGTGAATAATGAAAAACTGTTTTTT.

V and J are TRBV29-1 and TRBJ1-2; 9 nucleotides align to TRBD1. This CDR3 has 11 amino acids. The J segment lost 8 bases and the V segment lost 7 bases, leaving 5 bases of the junction unmatched. The V gene's germline CDR1 is SQVTM and CDR2 ANQGSEA. The CDR3 is CSAMTGGGYTF. CDR3 in DNA: TGCAGCGCGATGACAGGGGGAGGCTACACCTTC.

V is TRBV4-3 and J is TRBJ1-1; D perhaps matches TRBD1 (6 bases). The germline V gene encodes CDR1 LGHNA and CDR2 YSLEER. CDR3 length: 15 residues. The V gene lost 5 bases and the J gene lost 6 bases, with 19 bases spanning the gap. The CDR3 here is CASSFNERRGSEAFF. For the CDR3, the DNA is TGCGCCAGCAGCTTCAACGAAAGGAGGGGGTCTGAAGCTTTCTTT.

The J gene is TRBJ1-1, the V gene TRBV18, with D uncertain. V gave up 0 bases and J gave up 1 base, with 6 bases separating them. Germline V CDR1 and CDR2: KGHSH, LQKENI. There are 14 residues in the CDR3. The CDR3 DNA follows: TGTGCCAGCTCACCACCTCCAGGGAACACTGAAGCTTTCTTT. It specifies CASSPPPGNTEAFF.

The DNA of the CDR3 is TGTGCCAGCAGCTTAGGCCGGTCTAGCGGGATAATAGCCTACGAGCAGTACTTC. Amino acid sequence: CASSLGRSSGIIAYEQYF. This rearrangement joins TRBV7-9 to TRBJ2-7, with 9 positions matching TRBD2. V was clipped by 1 base and J by 2 bases; unmatched bases: 12. CDR3 length: 18 residues. CDR1 is SEHNR, CDR2 FQNEAQ, per germline (reference sequence).

The genes are TRBV7-9 and TRBJ1-6; a weak D match, TRBD1 (6 bases). Trimming removed 2 bases at V and 7 bases at J, with 12 bases between. Germline V gene sequence: CDR1 SEHNR, CDR2 FQNEAQ (reference sequence). The CDR3 length is 15 residues. The CDR3 here is CASSLTGAQNSPLHF. In nucleotides, the CDR3 is TGTGCCAGCAGCTTAACGGGGGCGCAGAATTCACCCCTCCACTTT. The variable domain in full, with the rest retrieved from reference TRBV7-9 and TRBJ1-6, is DTGVSQNPRHKITKRGQNVTFRCDPISEHNRLYWYRQTLGQGPEFLTYFQNEAQLEKSRLLSDRFSAERPKGSFSTLEIQRTEQGDSAMYLCASSLTGAQNSPLHFGNGTRLTVT.

The chain employs TRBV5-5 and TRBJ2-5; no clear D gene. V was clipped by 1 base and J by 0 bases, with 10 bases between them. This CDR3 has 15 residues. Germline V gene lookup returns CDR1 SGHKS and CDR2 YYEKEE (reference sequence). The CDR3 DNA follows: TGTGCCAGCAGCTTGTGGAATCCGTACCAAGAGACCCAGTACTTC. This sequence encodes CASSLWNPYQETQYF.

The CDR3 DNA reads TGTGCCAGCAGCGATGGGACTAGCGGATATAGCTCCTACAATGAGCAGTTCTTC. As protein: CASSDGTSGYSSYNEQFF. V is TRBV11-3 and J is TRBJ2-1; TRBD2 aligns across 11 bases. Germline trimming cut 5 bases from V and 0 bases from J; bases unmatched to any gene: 9. There are 18 residues in the CDR3. From germline, CDR1 is SGHNT and CDR2 YENEEA. Together with reference TRBV11-3 and TRBJ2-1, the CDR3 gives the full variable domain: EAGVVQSPRYKIIEKKQPVAFWCNPISGHNTLYWYLQNLGQGPELLIRYENEEAVDDSQLPKDRFSAERLKGVDSTLKIQPAELGDSAVYLCASSDGTSGYSSYNEQFFGPGTRLTVL.

J is TRBJ2-2 and V is TRBV19; D is tentatively TRBD1 or TRBD2 (6 bases each). The V gene lost 2 bases and the J gene lost 1 base, with 11 bases spanning the gap. Germline V gives CDR1 LNHDA, CDR2 SQIVND (reference sequence). The CDR3 runs to 16 residues. The CDR3 nucleotides read TGTGCCAGTAGTATAACGGGGGACATGAACACCGGGGAGCTGTTTTTT. Translation gives CASSITGDMNTGELFF.